Presented here are 8 T cell receptor beta chains from one specimen sequenced in a study of PD-L1 blockade in urothelial cancer. Profiling relied on immunoSEQ multiplex PCR, and the TCRdb table lists in-frame clones only, not all of them. Seen here are 35,000 to 45,000 clones, around 88% observed once, and the top ten hold approximately 15%. The specimen comprised PBMCs, sampled around atezolizumab (anti-PD-L1) treatment. These receptors were collected from a man aged 60 to 75 with urothelial cancer.

The sample holds a few counts of this clone. The chain carries TRBV5-4 and TRBJ1-1; the D is unclear. Germline V gene lookup returns CDR1 SGHNT and CDR2 YYREEE (reference sequence). The ends were cut back, 0 bases at V and 3 bases at J, with 3 bases in the middle. This CDR3 region has 12 residues. The CDR3 reads CASSLGHTEAFF. Written as DNA, the CDR3 is TGTGCCAGCAGCTTGGGGCACACTGAAGCTTTCTTT.

This chain links TRBV28 with TRBJ2-7, with 8 bases identical to TRBD1. This CDR3 is 14 amino acids long. Trimming cost V 5 bases and J 0 bases; bases outside gene matches: 3. Germline V gene data show CDR1 as MDHEN and CDR2 as SYDVKM. CDR3 nucleotides: TGTGCCAGCAGTGATACAGGGGGCTCCTACGAGCAGTACTTC. Its translation is CASSDTGGSYEQYF.

The rearrangement joins TRBV5-1 to TRBJ2-5; TRBD2 matches at 8 bases. Trimming cost V 9 bases and J 4 bases; bases outside gene matches: 5. The germline V gene has CDR1 SGHRS and CDR2 YFSETQ. The CDR3 has 12 residues. The DNA for the CDR3 is TGCGCCAACTATAGCGGGGTAGAGACCCAGTACTTC. It is translated as CANYSGVETQYF.

The V and J genes are TRBV19 and TRBJ2-4; TRBD1 might be the D (5 bases). This CDR3 has 15 residues. V lost 1 base and J lost 2, with 9 bases in between. Germline CDR1 and CDR2: LNHDA and SQIVND (reference sequence). The CDR3 is CASSIAQGPKNIQYF. CDR3 DNA sequence: TGTGCCAGTAGTATAGCCCAGGGCCCCAAAAACATTCAGTACTTC. The variable domain in full, completed from reference TRBV19 and TRBJ2-4, reads DGGITQSPKYLFRKEGQNVTLSCEQNLNHDAMYWYRQDPGQGLRLIYYSQIVNDFQKGDIAEGYSVSREKKESFPLTVTSAQKNPTAFYLCASSIAQGPKNIQYFGAGTRLSVL.

The V call is TRBV6-6, the J call TRBJ1-3; D ambiguous. CDR1 and CDR2 (germline): MNHNY, SVGAGI (reference sequence). CDR3 length: 11 amino acids. V gave up 4 bases and J gave up 6 bases, with 4 bases separating them. The CDR3 region is CASSSKNTIYF. The CDR3 coding sequence is TGTGCCAGCAGTTCCAAAAACACCATATATTTT.

This clone turned up a few times. The rearrangement joins TRBV7-8 to TRBJ2-3; 8 bases are a match to TRBD1. The trim removed 5 bases at V and 0 bases at J, leaving 7 bases unmatched. From germline, CDR1 is SGHVS and CDR2 FQNEAQ. This CDR3 has 16 residues. The CDR3 protein is CASSPGQGQSTDTQYF. In DNA form, the CDR3 reads TGTGCCAGCAGCCCTGGACAGGGACAAAGCACAGATACGCAGTATTTT.

The CDR3 spells CASSPTRQGSGQPQHF. CDR3 nucleotides: TGTGCCAGCAGCCCTACCCGACAGGGTTCGGGCCAGCCCCAGCATTTT. This chain joins TRBV28 and TRBJ1-5, with 7 positions matching TRBD1. Germline CDR1 MDHEN, CDR2 SYDVKM. The CDR3 length is 16 residues. V shed 6 bases and J 7 bases; nucleotides not matched to a gene: 15.

V gene TRBV5-1 combines with J gene TRBJ1-1, with D uncertain. CDR1 SGHRS and CDR2 YFSETQ come from the germline V gene. The CDR3 extends over 13 amino acids. Trimming removed 4 bases at V and 0 bases at J, with 7 bases between. In DNA form, the CDR3 reads TGCGCCAGCAGCCCTCACTTGAACACTGAAGCTTTCTTT. Translated: CASSPHLNTEAFF.